These 24 T cell receptor beta chains were sequenced from one sample in a study of T cells in Graves' hyperthyroidism and ophthalmopathy. The TCR beta CDR3 regions underwent amplification using RNA transcripts as the source. First-round RT-PCR with HTBI primers amplified the TCR CDR3 region. TCRdb recomputed calls from the multiplex PCR reads with MiXCR, one row per CDR3 protein. The sample contains nearly 600,000 distinct CDR3 sequences, approximately 14% of which appear only once. Sequences were obtained from blood. Receptor source: a woman younger than 45 with Graves' hyperthyroidism that later progressed to Graves' ophthalmopathy.

This clonotype came up many times. The chain uses TRBV29-1 and TRBJ1-5, with D hard to call. The germline V gene has CDR1 SQVTM and CDR2 ANQGSEA. V was trimmed by 2 bases and J by 7 bases, leaving 12 bases between them. The CDR3 extends over 13 amino acids. The CDR3 nucleotides are TGCAGCGTTGAAATAACAATGGGACAGCCCCAGCATTTT. Its translation: CSVEITMGQPQHF.

This clonotype was recorded many times. This chain links TRBV6-2 or TRBV6-3 with TRBJ1-2, with unresolved D. Germline V gene data show CDR1 as MNHEY and CDR2 as SVGEGT. The CDR3 has 11 amino acids. Between the trimmed V and J ends, which lost 2 bases and 5 bases, there was a span of 3 bases. CDR3 DNA: TGTGCCAGCAGTTACAGTTATGGCTACACCTTC. As protein: CASSYSYGYTF.

At least ten counts were recorded for this clonotype. The CDR3 DNA sequence: TGTGCCAGCAGCCTTAGCCCGGGCGGGGGAGATTACGGCACTGAAGCTTTCTTT. This sequence encodes CASSLSPGGGDYGTEAFF. J is TRBJ1-1 and V is TRBV9; TRBD1 might be the D (5 bases). The V gene lost 4 bases and the J gene lost 4 bases, with 26 bases spanning the gap. This CDR3 is built from 18 residues. CDR1 is SGDLS, CDR2 YYNGEE, per germline.

J is TRBJ2-7 and V is TRBV6-5; D is uncertain. V shed 4 bases and J shed 2 bases, with 12 bases lying between them. Germline lookup yields CDR1 MNHEY and CDR2 SVGAGI. The CDR3 consists of 14 residues. The CDR3 coding sequence is TGTGCCAGCAGTTCAGTGGGGTCCCCCTACGAGCAGTACTTC. It translates to CASSSVGSPYEQYF.

This clonotype was observed many times. The chain combines TRBV28 with TRBJ1-1; 7 nucleotides line up with TRBD1. CDR1 is MDHEN, CDR2 SYDVKM, per germline. V dropped 5 bases and J dropped 0; count of bases not matched to a gene: 6. The CDR3 is 15 residues long. The CDR3 loop reads CASSPPQGVNTEAFF. The CDR3 coding sequence is TGTGCCAGCAGTCCCCCCCAGGGGGTGAACACTGAAGCTTTCTTT.

The CDR3 bases are TGTGCCAGCAGCGCGTTAGCGGGGAGCTCCTACAATGAGCAGTTCTTC. Amino acids: CASSALAGSSYNEQFF. The chain uses TRBV9 and TRBJ2-1, with TRBD2 identical over 8 bases. Germline V gives CDR1 SGDLS, CDR2 YYNGEE. V lost 3 bases, J lost 0 bases, and 5 bases stayed unmatched. This CDR3 spans 16 amino acids. Supplemented by reference TRBV9 and TRBJ2-1, the full variable domain reads DSGVTQTPKHLITATGQRVTLRCSPRSGDLSVYWYQQSLDQGLQFLIQYYNGEERAKGNILERFSAQQFPDLHSELNLSSLELGDSALYFCASSALAGSSYNEQFFGPGTRLTVL.

There are many counts of this clonotype. The chain recombines TRBV2 with TRBJ1-5, with D possibly matching TRBD1 (6 bases). Germline CDR1 is SNHLY and CDR2 is FYNNEI. The CDR3 runs to 16 residues. V was pared by 6 bases and J by 0 bases, with 15 bases between. DNA for the CDR3: TGTGCCAGCAGCAGATTAGGGACAAGTAGCAATCAGCCCCAGCATTTT. Amino acid sequence: CASSRLGTSSNQPQHF.

The table lists this clonotype with a few counts. This sequence joins TRBV30 and TRBJ1-5; D unresolved. The germline V gene has CDR1 GTSNPN and CDR2 SVGIG (reference sequence). The length of the CDR3 is 16 residues. The germline V and J ends were trimmed by 1 base and 0 bases, with 13 bases remaining between them. In DNA form, the CDR3 reads TGTGCCTGGAGTGGGATAGAACCGTATAGCAATCAGCCCCAGCATTTT. Amino acid sequence: CAWSGIEPYSNQPQHF.

This clonotype has a single count. This clone may be a read error of a much larger clone one base away. The chain couples TRBV24-1 to TRBJ2-1; D gene ambiguous. This CDR3 region has 14 residues. Germline lookup yields CDR1 KGHDR and CDR2 SFDVKD. The CDR3 region has the DNA TGTGCCACCAGTGATTCCTCGAGGAGTCATGAGCAGCTCTTC. This codes for CATSDSSRSHEQLF.

This clonotype was picked up many times. V is TRBV30 and J is TRBJ2-1, with 10 nucleotides matching TRBD2. CDR1 and CDR2 from the germline V gene are GTSNPN and SVGIG (reference sequence). The CDR3 runs 15 residues. V trimming: 5 bases; J trimming: 2 bases; junction bases outside the gene matches: 6. CDR3 nucleotide sequence: TGTGCCTGGGGGGGAACTAGCGGGGCCTACAATGAGCAGTTCTTC. Its translation is CAWGGTSGAYNEQFF.

This clonotype was found many times. The chain has TRBV5-1 and TRBJ2-1; D is possibly TRBD1 (6 bases). CDR1 SGHRS and CDR2 YFSETQ come from the germline V gene. Trimming cost V 6 bases and J 3 bases, with 16 bases left between them. CDR3 size: 15 residues. For the CDR3, the DNA is TGCGCCAGCACCCTGGCAGGGGTGGACTACAATGAGCAGTTCTTC. This codes for CASTLAGVDYNEQFF.

This clonotype was recorded a few times. The J gene is TRBJ2-5, the V gene TRBV6-1, with TRBD2 matching over 12 bases. The CDR3 sequence is 15 residues long. In germline, CDR1 is MNHNS, CDR2 SASEGT. V was clipped by 5 bases and J by 4 bases; unmatched bases: 5. DNA of the CDR3: TGTGCCAGCAGTCACGGACTAGCGGGAACAGAGACCCAGTACTTC. This sequence encodes CASSHGLAGTETQYF.

This clonotype was detected many times. The chain couples TRBV11-3 to TRBJ2-5, with a possible D match to TRBD1 (5 bases). The germline V and J ends were trimmed by 2 bases and 5 bases, with 9 bases remaining between them. The germline gives CDR1 SGHNT, CDR2 YENEEA. This CDR3 has 13 amino acids. The CDR3 loop is CASSLIRAETQYF. Written as DNA, the CDR3 is TGTGCCAGCAGCTTAATCAGGGCGGAGACCCAGTACTTC.

This clonotype was seen many times. V gene TRBV27 combines with J gene TRBJ2-5; perhaps TRBD2 as D (6 bases). Trimming left V 5 bases short and J 4 bases short, with 17 bases between. The CDR3 runs 15 residues. Germline assignment: CDR1 MNHEY and CDR2 SMNVEV (reference sequence). CDR3 residues: CASSLAREFSETQYF. CDR3 nucleotide sequence: TGTGCCAGCAGTCTAGCGAGGGAGTTCTCAGAGACCCAGTACTTC.

The chain combines TRBV9 with TRBJ2-3; 7 bases agree with TRBD1. The CDR3 has 16 amino acids. Germline lookup yields CDR1 SGDLS and CDR2 YYNGEE. With 4 bases clipped from V and 2 bases from J, the junction kept 10 bases outside the gene matches. CDR3 in DNA: TGTGCCAGCAGCCCGTGGGACAGAGATCTCACAGATACGCAGTATTTT. Protein product: CASSPWDRDLTDTQYF.

This clonotype was seen many times. The chain is built from TRBV11-2 and TRBJ1-2; D may be TRBD1 (5 bases). The CDR3 runs 14 residues. V lost 5 bases, J lost 0 bases, and 10 bases lay in between. Germline values: CDR1 SGHAT, CDR2 FQNNGV. CDR3 amino acids: CASSTGLTNYGYTF. For the CDR3, the DNA is TGTGCCAGCAGCACGGGGCTCACTAACTATGGCTACACCTTC.

The rearrangement links TRBV6-1 to TRBJ2-4; D may match TRBD1 or TRBD2 (6 bases each). CDR3 size: 16 residues. The germline V gene encodes CDR1 MNHNS and CDR2 SASEGT. Trimming left V 2 bases short and J 3 bases short, with 14 bases between. This CDR3 is CASSEWQGRSKNIQYF. The CDR3 DNA sequence: TGTGCCAGCAGTGAATGGCAGGGGAGGAGCAAAAACATTCAGTACTTC.

In the case of this clonotype: This may stem from a read error, because a much larger clone lies one nucleotide away. The rearrangement uses TRBV10-3 and TRBJ1-2; D is unresolved. V lost 4 bases to trimming and J lost 3 bases, with 9 bases between them. There are 13 residues in the CDR3. Per the germline V gene, CDR1 is ENHRY and CDR2 is SYGVKD. The CDR3 protein is CAISVGRDYGYTF. The CDR3 DNA sequence: TGTGCCATCAGTGTAGGGAGGGACTATGGCTACACCTTC.

In this sample, this clonotype turned up many times. J is TRBJ2-5 and V is TRBV24-1, with a possible D match to TRBD2 (6 bases). Trimming shortened V by 7 bases and J by 2 bases, and 13 bases separated the two germline ends. This CDR3 is built from 14 residues. Germline CDR1 KGHDR, CDR2 SFDVKD. The CDR3 DNA sequence: TGTGCCACCAGCTTGGGCGGGGATCAAGAGACCCAGTACTTC. Residues: CATSLGGDQETQYF.

A few counts support this clonotype. The CDR3 coding sequence is TGTGCCAGCAGCTTGCCCACTCTAGCGCCCAATGAGCAGTTCTTC. This sequence encodes CASSLPTLAPNEQFF. The rearrangement links TRBV5-5 to TRBJ2-1; a weak D match, TRBD2 (6 bases). CDR1 SGHKS and CDR2 YYEKEE come from the germline V gene (reference sequence). V lost 1 base and J lost 6, with 14 bases in between. The CDR3 is 15 amino acids.

The table lists this clonotype with many counts. The gene calls are TRBV12-5 and TRBJ1-1, with 8 bases matching TRBD1. Looked up from germline, CDR1 is LGHNT and CDR2 is FRNRAP. The CDR3 sequence is 14 residues long. V gave up 10 bases and J gave up 3 bases; unmatched junction bases: 10. This chain's CDR3 is CATSSTGVDTEAFF. CDR3 nucleotide sequence: TGTGCTACCTCTTCGACAGGGGTTGACACTGAAGCTTTCTTT.

The sample holds many counts of this clonotype. V gene TRBV20-1 combines with J gene TRBJ2-7; no clear D. Trimming stripped 0 bases from V and 0 bases from J, with 9 bases between. CDR1 is DFQATT and CDR2 is SNEGSKA in the germline V gene (reference sequence). This CDR3 has 14 amino acids. This CDR3 is CSARDVWDSYEQYF. The CDR3 DNA follows: TGCAGTGCTAGAGATGTATGGGACTCCTACGAGCAGTACTTC.

The sample holds many counts of this clonotype. The chain has TRBV27 and TRBJ1-6; D unresolved. V was cut by 3 bases and J by 0 bases, with 6 bases left in between. CDR3 size: 15 residues. Germline CDR1 is MNHEY and CDR2 is SMNVEV (reference sequence). CDR3 DNA: TGTGCCAGCAGTTTTGGGAGCTCCTATAATTCACCCCTCCACTTT. Protein product: CASSFGSSYNSPLHF.

Ten or more counts support this clonotype. The chain employs TRBV7-3 and TRBJ2-3; unclear D gene. V was shortened by 1 base and J by 8 bases, with 10 bases between the two germline ends. Per the germline V gene, CDR1 is SGHTA and CDR2 is FQGTGA. The CDR3 is 13 residues long. The CDR3 coding sequence is TGTGCCAGCAGCTTAAACTCCCCGGGTACGCAGTATTTT. As protein: CASSLNSPGTQYF.